This T cell receptor beta chain emerged from a study of regulatory T cells in long-lasting Graves disease. Study background: For a period under 3 months, newly diagnosed Graves' patients had taken antithyroid drugs.

On this clonotype: The target antigen is unknown.

Study observations and caveats: Persistent Graves' cases showed lower TCR diversity than newly diagnosed cases.

The CDR3 spans 16 residues. Trimming left V 2 bases short and J 3 bases short, with 14 bases between. The TCR beta library used iRepertoire HTBI primers with Arm-PCR amplification of CDR3. TCRdb redid the calling of the multiplex PCR reads with MiXCR, one entry per CDR3 protein. Among 400,000 to 500,000 distinct CDR3 sequences listed, 14% were seen once. Time point meaning: newly diagnosed GD, antithyroid drugs for less than 3 months. PBMCs were the source of the RNA used for TCR sequencing. These same data were also listed under a study on T cells in Graves' hyperthyroidism and ophthalmopathy.

The chain is built from TRBV12-3 or TRBV12-4 and TRBJ2-1; the D gene is possibly TRBD1 (7 bases). The sample consisted of peripheral blood mononuclear cells (PBMCs), taken at new diagnosis, from a patient treated with antithyroid drugs. This receptor was taken from a woman aged 45-60 years with Graves disease. In nucleotides, the CDR3 is TGTGCCAGCAGTTTACAGGGGGAGGAGGTCTACAATGAGCAGTTCTTC. Translated, it gives CASSLQGEEVYNEQFF.